This paragraph reports one T cell receptor beta chain. This sample is drawn from a study of blood T cell repertoires in COVID-19. Study as a whole: Acute-phase and convalescent COVID-19 samples originated in the United States, Italy and Spain. In each case, the material was cDNA or gDNA derived from T cells, B-cell-depleted T cells, or PBMCs.

Produced via immunoSEQ multiplex PCR; TCRdb's table is partial and in-frame only. The sample includes around 190,000 clones, more than 70% of them seen just once. Sequencing was carried out using peripheral blood. This TCR was sampled from a man aged 18 to 30 with active or convalescent COVID-19.

As DNA, the CDR3 is TGTGCCAGTAGTATGTTTGTCGGCGGTAATTCACCCCTCCACTTT. It encodes CASSMFVGGNSPLHF. The chain joins TRBV19 to TRBJ1-6, with unresolved D. Germline assignment: CDR1 LNHDA and CDR2 SQIVND (reference sequence). Trimming took 3 bases from V and 6 from J, leaving 12 bases between them. The CDR3 runs 15 residues.